One and the same sample provided the 11 T cell receptor beta chains below, sequenced in a study of blood T cell repertoires in COVID-19. Using immunoSEQ multiplex PCR, the repertoire was profiled, and TCRdb retains in-frame clones only, with some absent. The sample comprises a few hundred thousand clones, roughly nine tenths of which are singletons, and 2.5% to 3% rests with the top ten. Source material: PBMCs or T cells enriched from blood (not recorded which). The receptor source for this set is a woman aged 45-65 years who had recovered from COVID-19.

The J gene is TRBJ2-6, the V gene TRBV7-3; D might be TRBD1 (5 bases). CDR1 is SGHTA and CDR2 is FQGTGA in the germline V gene. This CDR3 spans 14 amino acids. Deletions cut 5 bases from V and 4 bases from J, with 9 bases between. The CDR3 DNA reads as TGTGCCAGCAGCAAAAGACAGGGGGCCAACGTCCTGACTTTC. Translating gives CASSKRQGANVLTF.

V is TRBV7-2 and J is TRBJ1-2, with D uncertain. V lost 1 base and J lost 4, with 10 bases in between. Germline-derived CDR1 and CDR2 are SGHTA and FQGNSA. This CDR3 has 14 amino acids. As DNA, the CDR3 is TGTGCCAGCAGCTTAGATGGGCCAGTCTATGGCTACACCTTC. Translation: CASSLDGPVYGYTF.

V usage is TRBV30 and J usage is TRBJ1-5, with D perhaps TRBD1 (5 bases). There are 14 residues in the CDR3. V lost 0 bases, J lost 4 bases, and 10 bases lay in between. Germline-derived CDR1 and CDR2 are GTSNPN and SVGIG (reference sequence). The CDR3 DNA is TGTGCCTGGAGTGTACTTTCAGGGAATCAGCCCCAGCATTTT. Its translation: CAWSVLSGNQPQHF.

The rearrangement links TRBV2 to TRBJ2-1, with 15 bases aligning to TRBD2. The V gene end was trimmed by 7 bases and the J gene end by 6 bases; junction bases not matched to a gene: 7. Germline CDR1 and CDR2: SNHLY and FYNNEI. This CDR3 is built from 16 residues. CDR3 protein: CASKSGLAGGFNEQFF. In nucleotides, the CDR3 is TGTGCCAGCAAATCTGGACTAGCGGGAGGGTTCAATGAGCAGTTCTTC.

The rearrangement joins TRBV2 to TRBJ1-3; 7 nucleotides align to TRBD1. V lost 5 bases, J lost 3 bases, and 10 bases stayed unmatched. The CDR3 length is 16 residues. Germline V gene data show CDR1 as SNHLY and CDR2 as FYNNEI. The CDR3 loop is CASSPPDRASGNTIYF. The CDR3 nucleotides are TGTGCCAGCAGTCCCCCTGACAGGGCTAGTGGAAACACCATATATTTT.

The chain combines TRBV2 with TRBJ2-7, with TRBD2 matching over 10 bases. Germline-derived CDR1 and CDR2 are SNHLY and FYNNEI. This CDR3 has 15 amino acids. The J segment lost 5 bases and the V segment lost 4 bases, leaving 8 bases of the junction unmatched. CDR3 coding DNA: TGTGCCAGCAGTGTGCGGCTAGCGGGAGTTCACGAGCAGTACTTC. As protein: CASSVRLAGVHEQYF.

J is TRBJ1-1 and V is TRBV19; D is undetermined. Germline-derived CDR1 and CDR2 are LNHDA and SQIVND (reference sequence). Trimming pared 2 bases from V and 4 bases from J, leaving 8 bases between. There are 13 residues in the CDR3. The CDR3 DNA reads as TGTGCCAGTAGTATACTTGGAGTCACTGAAGCTTTCTTT. Protein sequence: CASSILGVTEAFF.

The V call is TRBV20-1, the J call TRBJ2-2, with D unclear. V lost 3 bases to trimming and J lost 0 bases, with 8 bases between them. The CDR3 loop spans 14 amino acids. Germline CDR1 and CDR2: DFQATT and SNEGSKA (reference sequence). The CDR3 here is CSASPPTNTGELFF. CDR3 DNA sequence: TGCAGTGCTAGTCCGCCTACGAACACCGGGGAGCTGTTTTTT.

The J gene is TRBJ1-5, the V gene TRBV6-2 or TRBV6-3, with 7 bases identical to TRBD1. Trimming cost V 2 bases and J 3 bases; bases outside gene matches: 4. CDR1 is MNHEY, CDR2 SVGEGT, per germline. The CDR3 is 15 amino acids. CDR3 nucleotides: TGTGCCAGCAGTTACATCAGGGGGGCCAATCAGCCCCAGCATTTT. This gives the protein CASSYIRGANQPQHF.

The chain links TRBV2 to TRBJ1-1; TRBD1 matches 7 bases. CDR1 and CDR2 (germline): SNHLY, FYNNEI. The CDR3 runs to 13 residues. Germline trimming cut 5 bases from V and 2 bases from J; bases unmatched to any gene: 2. The CDR3 DNA reads as TGTGCCAGCAGTAGGGACAGAAACACTGAAGCTTTCTTT. This gives the protein CASSRDRNTEAFF.

The gene calls are TRBV11-3 and TRBJ2-3; D is possibly TRBD2 (5 bases). V lost 5 bases and J lost 1, with 13 bases in between. CDR1 and CDR2 from the germline V gene are SGHNT and YENEEA. The length of the CDR3 is 15 residues. CDR3: CASSQSPGGTDTQYF. The CDR3 coding sequence is TGTGCCAGCAGCCAATCCCCCGGGGGCACAGATACGCAGTATTTT.